Given below is one TCR beta chain in context. This clonotype was counted between two and nine times. Its antigen is unknown. No much larger clone exists at a distance of one base, and base qualities are not known. The junction carries 13 bases between V and J, which are trimmed by 10 bases and 0 bases respectively. Sequences SGHTA (CDR1) and FQGNSA (CDR2) are obtained from the germline V gene. From the cysteine through the phenylalanine, the CDR3 covers 14 amino acids. The CDR3 DNA has 42 bases and is translated from base 1. Hyperthyroidism patients were aged 18 to 65 years and newly diagnosed, with disease duration of less than 2 months. Any patient with an uncontrolled infection, another autoimmune disease, pregnancy or lactation was excluded. Diagnoses relied on clinical symptoms, serum thyroxine and TRAb, thyroid ultrasound and orbital computed tomography. Blood from progressor patients was collected at the time of first diagnosis with hyperthyroidism, before any ophthalmopathy symptoms had appeared. PBMCs were separated from 8 to 10 ml of fresh peripheral blood using Ficoll-Paque density gradient centrifugation. Patients classed as progressors first received a Graves' hyperthyroidism diagnosis and then went on to develop ophthalmopathy during follow-up. Trizol reagent was used to extract total RNA, and RNA quality was then checked on an Agilent 2100 Bioanalyzer.

The TCR beta CDR3 regions were amplified from RNA transcripts. A first-round RT-PCR of the TCR CDR3 used the HTBI primer set with the Qiagen OneStep RT-PCR kit. Libraries were constructed in a second round of multiplex PCR, after which size selection and purification were performed. The libraries were sequenced on an Illumina HiSeq2000 using paired-end 100 bp reads. The published analysis was carried out like this. SOAPnuke was used to process the raw data, throwing out any read that contained adapters or uncalled bases, had a mean Phred below 15, or lacked an exact constant-primer or identifier match. High-quality paired reads were merged with COPE v1.2.5, and unique nucleotide sequences were defined as clonotypes. MiTCR v1.1 was used to align clonotypes to the IMGT TRBV, TRBD and TRBJ reference segments. Only V-J combinations with frequency above 0.0001, covering 99% to 99.2% of repertoires, were analysed. The TCS score was defined as the ratio of F50 (clonal expansion) to E x V (chaos), calculated using BLOSUM62-based TCRdist between CDR3 peptides within each V-J. Welch's t-statistics and random forest reduced 500 to 550 V-J features to 13, which were used in a naive Bayes classifier (R e1071). The public sequencing data were trimmed at Q25 with fastp and processed into clonotypes with MiXCR by TCRdb, which kept only in-frame beta chains. One record per CDR3 amino acid sequence lists the most common genes and DNA. TCRdb's processing, not the authors' own work, is the source of the V and J calls. Within this sample are around 350,000 distinct CDR3 sequences, with around 14% of them counted one time only. The top ten clones comprise around 30% of the sample.

This record comes from a study of T cells in Graves' hyperthyroidism and ophthalmopathy (dated by TCRdb to between 2018 and 2021). Regarding the complete study: Peripheral blood samples were taken at initial diagnosis, before any treatment was given. Prospective prediction of ophthalmopathy was tested in an independent validation cohort of fewer than 20 hyperthyroidism patients and approximately 17 patients who later progressed to ophthalmopathy. After sampling, hyperthyroidism patients received methimazole starting at 30 mg daily, and ophthalmopathy patients received high-dose intravenous methylprednisolone. In addition, the study compared T-cell repertoires in thyroid tissue and in blood from roughly six Graves' hyperthyroidism patients. To identify distinguishing TCR V-J signatures, a discovery cohort of about 100 patients was used, comprising 40 to 45 with Graves' ophthalmopathy and 55 to 65 with stable Graves' hyperthyroidism. The 95 to 100 discovery patients were randomly split 7:3 into training and test sets. The paper describes TCR Vbeta CDR3 sequencing of 135 peripheral blood samples, made up of roughly 40 ophthalmopathy patients, around 78 hyperthyroidism patients and about 17 progressor patients. The full study reports these points: A model built on a 13 V-J signature distinguished ophthalmopathy from stable hyperthyroidism, reaching 85% to 90% sensitivity and about 81% specificity in cross-validation and 80%/75% in testing. In validation, the model predicted progression to ophthalmopathy with around 71% sensitivity and roughly 72% specificity, a median of about six months before onset. Most expanded thyroid clonotypes (frequency above 0.001) were also detected in blood, a finding suggesting that blood repertoires may reflect thyroid immune responses. No statistical method was used to set the sample size in advance, and investigators knew the group allocation.

Source material: blood. This chain is built from TRBV7-2 and TRBJ2-1; no confident D gene assignment can be made. The receptor comes from a woman aged 18-29 years with Graves' hyperthyroidism that later progressed to Graves' ophthalmopathy. The CDR3 is CATDTAVSYNEQFF. The DNA sequence follows: TGTGCCACCGATACAGCCGTCTCCTACAATGAGCAGTTCTTC.